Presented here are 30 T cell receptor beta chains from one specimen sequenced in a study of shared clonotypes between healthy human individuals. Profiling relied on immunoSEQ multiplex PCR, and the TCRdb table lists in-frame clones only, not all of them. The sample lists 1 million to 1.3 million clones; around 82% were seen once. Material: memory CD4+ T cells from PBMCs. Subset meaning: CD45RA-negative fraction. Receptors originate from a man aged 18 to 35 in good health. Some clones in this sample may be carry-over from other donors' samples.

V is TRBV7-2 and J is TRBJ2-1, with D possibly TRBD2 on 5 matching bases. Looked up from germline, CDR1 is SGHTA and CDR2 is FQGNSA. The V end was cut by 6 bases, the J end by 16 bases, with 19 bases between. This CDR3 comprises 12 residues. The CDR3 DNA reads TGTGCCAGCAGTGGAGGTGGGTCAGGCGCCTTCTTC. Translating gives CASSGGGSGAFF.

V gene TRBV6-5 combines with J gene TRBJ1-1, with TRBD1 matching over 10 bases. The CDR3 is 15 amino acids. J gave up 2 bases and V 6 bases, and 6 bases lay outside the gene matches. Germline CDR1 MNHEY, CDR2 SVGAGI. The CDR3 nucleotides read TGTGCCAGCAGACCTGGGGACAGGGGTAACACTGAAGCTTTCTTT. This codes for CASRPGDRGNTEAFF.

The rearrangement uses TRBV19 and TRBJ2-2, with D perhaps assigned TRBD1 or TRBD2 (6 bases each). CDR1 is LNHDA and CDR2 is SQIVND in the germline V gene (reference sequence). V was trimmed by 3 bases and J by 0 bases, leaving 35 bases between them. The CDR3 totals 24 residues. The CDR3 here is CASSMSPEQQGRDWSFSNTGELFF. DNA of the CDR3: TGTGCCAGTAGTATGAGCCCCGAGCAACAGGGCCGGGACTGGTCGTTCTCGAACACCGGGGAGCTGTTTTTT.

CDR3 in amino acids: CASSAPDRSNQPQHF. The DNA for the CDR3 is TGTGCCAGCAGCGCCCCGGACAGGAGCAATCAGCCCCAGCATTTT. The rearrangement uses TRBV4-2 and TRBJ1-5, with 7 positions matching TRBD1. V shed 5 bases, J shed 1 base, and the junction held 5 bases outside the gene matches. In germline, CDR1 is LGHNA, CDR2 YNFKEQ. The CDR3 totals 15 residues.

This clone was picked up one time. In nucleotides, the CDR3 is TGCAGCGTCGGACCTTTACAGGGGGTCGACTATGGCTACACCTTC. It is translated as CSVGPLQGVDYGYTF. The rearrangement uses TRBV29-1 and TRBJ1-2; 8 nucleotides agree with TRBD1. V trimming: 6 bases; J trimming: 3 bases; junction bases outside the gene matches: 12. The CDR3 is 15 amino acids. Germline lookup yields CDR1 SQVTM and CDR2 ANQGSEA.

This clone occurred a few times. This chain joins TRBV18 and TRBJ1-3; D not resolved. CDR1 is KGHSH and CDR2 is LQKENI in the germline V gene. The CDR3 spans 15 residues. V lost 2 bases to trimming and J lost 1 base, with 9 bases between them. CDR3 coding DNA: TGTGCCAGCTCACCAGTGGCGAAGTCTGGAAACACCATATATTTT. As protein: CASSPVAKSGNTIYF. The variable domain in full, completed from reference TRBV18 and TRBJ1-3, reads NAGVMQNPRHLVRRRGQEARLRCSPMKGHSHVYWYRQLPEEGLKFMVYLQKENIIDESGMPKERFSAEFPKEGPSILRIQQVVRGDSAAYFCASSPVAKSGNTIYFGEGSWLTVV.

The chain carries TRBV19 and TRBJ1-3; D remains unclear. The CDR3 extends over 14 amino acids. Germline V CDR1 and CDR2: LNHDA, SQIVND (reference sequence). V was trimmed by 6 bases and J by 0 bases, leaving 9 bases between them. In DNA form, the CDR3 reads TGTGCCAGTAGCCCGATCTTCTCTGGAAACACCATATATTTT. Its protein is CASSPIFSGNTIYF.

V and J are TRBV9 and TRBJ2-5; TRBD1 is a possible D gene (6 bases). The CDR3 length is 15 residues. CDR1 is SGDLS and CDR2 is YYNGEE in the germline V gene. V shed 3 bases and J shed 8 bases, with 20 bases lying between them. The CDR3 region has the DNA TGTGCCAGCAGCGCCGGAACAGGGACCCAGCGAACCCAGTACTTC. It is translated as CASSAGTGTQRTQYF. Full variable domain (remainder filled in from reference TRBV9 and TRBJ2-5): DSGVTQTPKHLITATGQRVTLRCSPRSGDLSVYWYQQSLDQGLQFLIQYYNGEERAKGNILERFSAQQFPDLHSELNLSSLELGDSALYFCASSAGTGTQRTQYFGPGTRLLVL.

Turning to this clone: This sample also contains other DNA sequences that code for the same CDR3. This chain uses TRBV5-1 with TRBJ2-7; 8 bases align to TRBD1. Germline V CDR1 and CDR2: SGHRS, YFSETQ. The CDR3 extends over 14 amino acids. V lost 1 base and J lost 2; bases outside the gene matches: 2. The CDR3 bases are TGCGCCAGCAGCTTGACAGGGGGAGCCTACGAGCAGTACTTC. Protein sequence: CASSLTGGAYEQYF. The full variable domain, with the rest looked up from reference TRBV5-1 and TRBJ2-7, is KAGVTQTPRYLIKTRGQQVTLSCSPISGHRSVSWYQQTPGQGLQFLFEYFSETQRNKGNFPGRFSGRQFSNSRSEMNVSTLELGDSALYLCASSLTGGAYEQYFGPGTRLTVT.

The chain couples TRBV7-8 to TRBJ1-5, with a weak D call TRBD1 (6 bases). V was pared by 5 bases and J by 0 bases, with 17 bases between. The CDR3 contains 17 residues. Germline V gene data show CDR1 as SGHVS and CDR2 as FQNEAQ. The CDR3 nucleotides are TGTGCCAGCAGCCCACCTCCGGGACACTATAGCAATCAGCCCCAGCATTTT. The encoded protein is CASSPPPGHYSNQPQHF.

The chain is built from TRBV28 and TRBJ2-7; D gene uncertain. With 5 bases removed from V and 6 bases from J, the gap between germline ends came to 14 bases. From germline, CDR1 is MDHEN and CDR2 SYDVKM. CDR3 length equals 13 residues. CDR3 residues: CASSPPTLVEQYF. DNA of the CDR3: TGTGCCAGCAGTCCGCCCACCTTGGTCGAGCAGTACTTC.

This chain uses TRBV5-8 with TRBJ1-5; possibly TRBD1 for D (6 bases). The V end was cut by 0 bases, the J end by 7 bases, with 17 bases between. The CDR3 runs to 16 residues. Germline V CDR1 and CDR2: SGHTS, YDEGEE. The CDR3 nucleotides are TGTGCCAGCAGCTTGGCCAAAAGCAGGGGTTGGCAGCCCCAGCATTTT. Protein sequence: CASSLAKSRGWQPQHF.

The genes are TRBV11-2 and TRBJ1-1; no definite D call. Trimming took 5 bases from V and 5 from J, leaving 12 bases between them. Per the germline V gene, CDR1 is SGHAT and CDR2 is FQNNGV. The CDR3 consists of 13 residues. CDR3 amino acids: CASSLTLGTEAFF. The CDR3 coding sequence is TGTGCCAGCAGCCTAACGCTGGGTACTGAAGCTTTCTTT. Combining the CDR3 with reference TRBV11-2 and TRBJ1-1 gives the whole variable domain EAGVAQSPRYKIIEKRQSVAFWCNPISGHATLYWYQQILGQGPKLLIQFQNNGVVDDSQLPKDRFSAERLKGVDSTLKIQPAKLEDSAVYLCASSLTLGTEAFFGQGTRLTVV.

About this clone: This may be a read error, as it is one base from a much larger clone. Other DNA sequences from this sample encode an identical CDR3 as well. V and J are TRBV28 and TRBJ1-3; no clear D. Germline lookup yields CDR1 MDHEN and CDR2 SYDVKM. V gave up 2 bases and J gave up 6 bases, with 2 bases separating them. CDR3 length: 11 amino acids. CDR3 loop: CASSLENTIYF. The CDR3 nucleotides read TGTGCCAGCAGTTTAGAAAACACCATATATTTT.

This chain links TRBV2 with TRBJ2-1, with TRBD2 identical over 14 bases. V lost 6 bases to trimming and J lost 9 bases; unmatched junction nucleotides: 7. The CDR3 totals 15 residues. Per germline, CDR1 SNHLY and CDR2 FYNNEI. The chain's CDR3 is CASRGTSGRYREQFF. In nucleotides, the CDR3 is TGTGCCAGCAGGGGGACTAGCGGGAGATATCGTGAGCAGTTCTTC.

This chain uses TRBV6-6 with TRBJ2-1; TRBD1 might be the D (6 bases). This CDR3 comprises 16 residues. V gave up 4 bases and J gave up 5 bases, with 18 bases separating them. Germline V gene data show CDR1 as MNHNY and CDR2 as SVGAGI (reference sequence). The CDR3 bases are TGTGCCAGCAGTTTTACCCACAGGGATATTGACAATGAGCAGTTCTTC. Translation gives CASSFTHRDIDNEQFF.

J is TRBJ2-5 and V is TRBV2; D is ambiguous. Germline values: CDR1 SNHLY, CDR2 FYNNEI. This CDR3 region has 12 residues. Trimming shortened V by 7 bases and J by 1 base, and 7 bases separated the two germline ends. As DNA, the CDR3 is TGTGCCAGCAAGGTCCTCCAAGAGACCCAGTACTTC. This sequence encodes CASKVLQETQYF.

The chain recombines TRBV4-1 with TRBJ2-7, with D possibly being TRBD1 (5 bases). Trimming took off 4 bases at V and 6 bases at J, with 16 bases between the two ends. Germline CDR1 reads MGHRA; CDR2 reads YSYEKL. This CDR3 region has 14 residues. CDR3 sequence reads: CASSLLGADTEQYF. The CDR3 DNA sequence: TGCGCCAGCAGCCTCCTTGGGGCGGACACCGAGCAGTACTTC.

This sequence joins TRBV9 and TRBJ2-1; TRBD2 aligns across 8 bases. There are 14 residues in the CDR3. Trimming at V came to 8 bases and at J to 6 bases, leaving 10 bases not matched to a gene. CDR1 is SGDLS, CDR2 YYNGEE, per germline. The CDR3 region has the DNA TGTGCCAGTTCTCGGACTAGCTCGTCCAATGAGCAGTTCTTC. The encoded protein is CASSRTSSSNEQFF.

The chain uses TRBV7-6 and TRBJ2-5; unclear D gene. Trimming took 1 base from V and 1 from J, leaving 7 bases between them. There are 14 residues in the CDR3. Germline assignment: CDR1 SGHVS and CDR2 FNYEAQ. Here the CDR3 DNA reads TGTGCCAGCAGCTTAGGGGCTACCCAAGAGACCCAGTACTTC. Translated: CASSLGATQETQYF. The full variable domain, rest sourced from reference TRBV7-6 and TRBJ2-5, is GAGVSQSPRYKVTKRGQDVALRCDPISGHVSLYWYRQALGQGPEFLTYFNYEAQQDKSGLPNDRFSAERPEGSISTLTIQRTEQRDSAMYRCASSLGATQETQYFGPGTRLLVL.

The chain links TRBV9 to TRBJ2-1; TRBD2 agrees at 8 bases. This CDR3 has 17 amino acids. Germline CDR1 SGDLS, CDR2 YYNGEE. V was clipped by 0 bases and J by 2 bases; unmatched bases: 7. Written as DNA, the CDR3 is TGTGCCAGCAGCGTAGTCCCAGCGGGAGTACCCTACAATGAGCAGTTCTTC. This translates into CASSVVPAGVPYNEQFF.

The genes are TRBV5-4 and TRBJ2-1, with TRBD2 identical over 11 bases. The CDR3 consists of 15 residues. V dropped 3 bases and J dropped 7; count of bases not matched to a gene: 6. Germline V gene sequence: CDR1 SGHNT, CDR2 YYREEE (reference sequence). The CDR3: CASSSGLADYNEQFF. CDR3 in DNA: TGTGCCAGCAGCTCGGGACTAGCGGATTATAATGAGCAGTTCTTC.

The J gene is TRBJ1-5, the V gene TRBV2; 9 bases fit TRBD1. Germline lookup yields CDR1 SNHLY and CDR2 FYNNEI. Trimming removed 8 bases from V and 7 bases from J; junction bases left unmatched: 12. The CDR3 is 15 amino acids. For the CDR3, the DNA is TGTGCCAGCGTGGGGGCCGGGGGGACAGGGCAGCCCCAGCATTTT. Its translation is CASVGAGGTGQPQHF.

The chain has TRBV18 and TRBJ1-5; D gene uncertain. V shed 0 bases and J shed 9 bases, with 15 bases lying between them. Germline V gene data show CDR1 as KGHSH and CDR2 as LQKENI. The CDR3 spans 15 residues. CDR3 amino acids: CASSPPGPLRWPQHF. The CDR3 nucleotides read TGTGCCAGCTCACCACCTGGGCCGCTACGGTGGCCCCAGCATTTT.

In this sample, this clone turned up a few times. The CDR3 DNA is TGTGCCAGCACCCGAGGTGGCTACGAGACCCAGTACTTC. Translated: CASTRGGYETQYF. This chain links TRBV28 with TRBJ2-5, with no clear D. The CDR3 covers 13 residues. Germline CDR1 reads MDHEN; CDR2 reads SYDVKM. Trimming left V 7 bases short and J 5 bases short, with 14 bases between.

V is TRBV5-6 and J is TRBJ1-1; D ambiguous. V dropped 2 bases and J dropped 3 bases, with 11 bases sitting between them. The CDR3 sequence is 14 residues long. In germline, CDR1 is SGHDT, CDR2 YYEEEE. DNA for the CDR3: TGTGCCAGCAGCTTCGGACCTCCGGACACTGAAGCTTTCTTT. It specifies CASSFGPPDTEAFF.

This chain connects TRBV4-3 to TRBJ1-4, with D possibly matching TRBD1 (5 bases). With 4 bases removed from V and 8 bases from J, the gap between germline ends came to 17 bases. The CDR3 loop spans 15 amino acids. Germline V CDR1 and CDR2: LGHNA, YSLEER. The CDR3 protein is CASSPGGGPAEKLFF. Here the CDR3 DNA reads TGCGCCAGCAGCCCCGGGGGAGGGCCGGCCGAAAAACTGTTTTTT.

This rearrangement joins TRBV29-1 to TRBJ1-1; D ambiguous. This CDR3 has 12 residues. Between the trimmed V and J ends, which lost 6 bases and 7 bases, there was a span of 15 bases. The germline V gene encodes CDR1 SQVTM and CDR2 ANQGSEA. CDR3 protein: CSVKGFRVEAFF. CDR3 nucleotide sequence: TGCAGCGTAAAAGGGTTTCGAGTTGAAGCTTTCTTT.

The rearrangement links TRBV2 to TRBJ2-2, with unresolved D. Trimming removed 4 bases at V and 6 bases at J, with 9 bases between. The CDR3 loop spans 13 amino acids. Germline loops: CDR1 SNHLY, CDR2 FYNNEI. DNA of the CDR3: TGTGCCAGCAGTGTGACCCCATCCGGGGAGCTGTTTTTT. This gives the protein CASSVTPSGELFF.

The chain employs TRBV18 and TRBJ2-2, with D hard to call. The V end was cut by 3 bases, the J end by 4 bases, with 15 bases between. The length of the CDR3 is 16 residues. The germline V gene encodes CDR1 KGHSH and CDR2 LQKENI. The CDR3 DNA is TGTGCCAGCTCACCCTCGGCCGGTCGAGTCACCGGGGAGCTGTTTTTT. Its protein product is CASSPSAGRVTGELFF.